The next 2 T cell receptor beta chains were all read from a single sample in a study of CD8 T cells in Susac syndrome. RNA was extracted with the RNeasy kit, and a quantity of about 0.45 to 1 ug was reverse transcribed using random hexamers. TCRdb reprocessed the immunoSEQ multiplex PCR reads via MiXCR and lists one record per CDR3 protein. Found here are a few hundred thousand distinct CDR3 sequences, roughly 93% of them singletons; the top ten hold about 0.15%. The sample consisted of CD4+ T cells from PBMCs. All receptors derive from a human donor with Susac syndrome.

V usage is TRBV6-2 or TRBV6-3 and J usage is TRBJ1-1; no definite D call. The CDR3 totals 14 residues. Germline V gene sequence: CDR1 MNHEY, CDR2 SVGEGT. V shed 3 bases and J shed 3 bases, with 11 bases lying between them. CDR3 residues: CASSYAGYDTEAFF. The DNA for the CDR3 is TGTGCCAGCAGTTATGCAGGTTACGACACTGAAGCTTTCTTT.

The V gene is TRBV7-9, the J gene TRBJ1-1; D is possibly TRBD1 (6 bases). The V end lost 1 base, the J end lost 4 bases, and 19 bases lay between the germline ends. The CDR3 runs to 17 residues. In germline, CDR1 is SEHNR, CDR2 FQNEAQ (reference sequence). The CDR3 region has the DNA TGTGCCAGCAGCTTAGGGGGCCGGACAGCATGGGGCACTGAAGCTTTCTTT. Amino acids: CASSLGGRTAWGTEAFF.